This entry lists 8 T cell receptor beta chains sequenced from one sample in a study of T cell repertoires in cytomegalovirus infection. One entry per CDR3 protein, called by TCRdb with MiXCR from the reads. Here the sample spans some 700,000 distinct CDR3 sequences, 35% being singletons. What was sequenced was PBMCs. Receptors were obtained from a human donor in good health (CMV status not recorded). Some clones in this sample may be carry-over from other donors' samples.

The chain uses TRBV5-4 and TRBJ1-6; a possible D gene is TRBD1 (5 bases). CDR3 length: 17 residues. The germline gives CDR1 SGHNT, CDR2 YYREEE (reference sequence). V lost 4 bases to trimming and J lost 6 bases, with 20 bases between them. Written as DNA, the CDR3 is TGTGCCAGCAGCCCCGAGGGGCGGGTACGGGGTAATTCACCCCTCCACTTT. Translated: CASSPEGRVRGNSPLHF.

This chain links TRBV5-4 with TRBJ1-6, with D tentatively TRBD1 (5 bases). Trimming removed 3 bases at V and 7 bases at J, with 20 bases between. CDR3 length equals 17 residues. CDR1 SGHNT and CDR2 YYREEE come from the germline V gene (reference sequence). CDR3 in DNA: TGTGCCAGCAGCTCGGGTTCCCAGACAGTTCCAAATTCACCCCTCCACTTT. It codes for CASSSGSQTVPNSPLHF.

This clonotype was detected only a few times. The rearrangement uses TRBV7-8 and TRBJ1-1; TRBD1 is a possible D gene (5 bases). V was shortened by 4 bases and J by 1 base, with 13 bases between the two germline ends. Germline lookup yields CDR1 SGHVS and CDR2 FQNEAQ. The CDR3 length is 15 residues. CDR3 sequence: CASSYGGLRNTEAFF. Written as DNA, the CDR3 is TGTGCCAGCAGCTACGGGGGGTTAAGGAACACTGAAGCTTTCTTT.

This clonotype was recorded only once. Being one base from a much bigger clone, this may be a read error. V and J are TRBV7-2 and TRBJ2-1; D remains unclear. The length of the CDR3 is 15 residues. Germline CDR1 and CDR2: SGHTA and FQGNSA. The CDR3 DNA reads as TGTGCCAGCAGCTTCGACACGAGCTCCTACAATGAGCAGTTATTC. Translation: CASSFDTSSYNEQLF.

The chain combines TRBV7-2 with TRBJ1-4; D perhaps matches TRBD1 (5 bases). Between the trimmed V and J ends, which lost 5 bases and 5 bases, there was a span of 18 bases. Per the germline V gene, CDR1 is SGHTA and CDR2 is FQGNSA. This CDR3 is built from 16 residues. The CDR3 spells CASSTRFGRANEKLFF. The CDR3, as DNA: TGTGCCAGCAGCACTAGGTTTGGCAGGGCAAATGAAAAACTGTTTTTT.

The CDR3 DNA reads TGCGCCAGCAGCCCAGTAGGGACAAGTGAGCAGTTCTTC. Amino acids: CASSPVGTSEQFF. The chain combines TRBV4-1 with TRBJ2-1, with a tentative D call TRBD1 (6 bases). The germline V gene has CDR1 MGHRA and CDR2 YSYEKL. V lost 4 bases and J 9 bases, leaving 13 bases between the germline ends. The CDR3 length is 13 residues.

This clonotype came up many times. This chain joins TRBV7-6 and TRBJ2-1, with TRBD2 as a possible D gene (7 bases). This CDR3 has 14 residues. The V gene lost 5 bases and the J gene lost 6 bases, with 14 bases spanning the gap. CDR1 and CDR2 (germline): SGHVS, FNYEAQ. The CDR3: CASSRRGGANEQFF. CDR3 in DNA: TGTGCCAGCAGCCGACGAGGGGGGGCCAATGAGCAGTTCTTC.

This clonotype was observed a few times. The rearrangement joins TRBV7-9 to TRBJ1-3, with D unresolved. The CDR3 covers 15 residues. V lost 8 bases, J lost 0 bases, and 14 bases lay in between. Per germline, CDR1 SEHNR and CDR2 FQNEAQ (reference sequence). The CDR3: CASPEAGSSGNTIYF. In nucleotides, the CDR3 is TGTGCCAGCCCGGAGGCGGGAAGCTCTGGAAACACCATATATTTT.